Sequencing of this T cell receptor (beta chain) was carried out in a study of cytomegalovirus exposure and HLA in healthy donors. Overall study findings and caveats: Specificity of a few CMV-associated chains for CMV antigens was verified in vitro.

There are 15 residues in the CDR3. Trimming cost V 6 bases and J 4 bases; bases outside gene matches: 8. Per germline, CDR1 MNHEY and CDR2 SVGAGI. Generated by immunoSEQ multiplex PCR, the TCRdb table keeps only in-frame clones and is missing some. The sample has some 86,000 clones, 80% to 95% seen once. A note on this clone: What it binds is unknown.

The gene calls are TRBV6-5 and TRBJ1-2; 10 bases map to TRBD1. The source material was PBMCs. The receptor's source is a woman aged 25 to 39 in good health and CMV-seronegative. The CDR3 is CASSYRGQGTYGYTF. CDR3 sequence (DNA): TGTGCCAGCAGCTACAGGGGACAGGGGACCTATGGCTACACCTTC.